At least ten counts were recorded for the clone carrying this T cell receptor beta chain. Its matching antigen is unknown. These data belong to a study of breast tumors, draining lymph nodes, adjacent tissues. V lost 7 bases to trimming and J lost 10 bases, with 11 bases between them. This CDR3 region has 11 residues. Germline CDR1 MNHNY, CDR2 SVGAGI (reference sequence). TCRdb itself ran the multiplex PCR reads through MiXCR, one entry per CDR3 protein. This table holds approximately 150,000 distinct CDR3 sequences, about 34% found once. Axillary draining lymph nodes of breast cancer patients supplied the node samples. Regarding the study as a whole: Data fit most tumor T cells coming from lymph node, expanding in tumor. Tumor repertoires ranked between lymph nodes and nontumor tissue in diversity, with V and J gene preferences.

V is TRBV6-6 and J is TRBJ2-1; no definite D call. Sequencing was performed on axillary lymph node tissue. This clonotype was sampled from a female donor with breast cancer. Some clones in this sample may be carry-over from other donors' samples. CDR3 protein: CASTQAREQFF. The CDR3 DNA reads TGTGCCAGCACCCAGGCGCGGGAGCAGTTCTTC.